Listed below are T cell receptor beta chains from one sample, sequenced in a study of blood T cell repertoires in COVID-19. Libraries were prepared by immunoSEQ multiplex PCR; TCRdb keeps only in-frame clonotypes and omits some of them. Among about 15,000 clones listed, nearly 75% were seen once. The sample taken for sequencing was peripheral blood. Source of these receptors: a boy between 2 and 10 years old with active or convalescent COVID-19. Both conserved end residues are part of each CDR3. Each record gives: V gene, CDR3 protein.

>TRBV7-2
CASSSLLGREQYF
>TRBV15
CATSRNRGGGNEKLFF
>TRBV6-2/TRBV6-3
CASSRQGSGKETQYF
>TRBV29-1
CSAGQGRDTEAFF
>TRBV3-1/TRBV3-2
CASSQGGADTQYF
>TRBV7-2
CASSLDQVVQETQYF
>TRBV28
CASSYNQAEAFF
>TRBV4-3
CASSQARGAGANVLTF
>TRBV19
CASSVARTSGYNEQFF
>TRBV2
CASSELGHISSYNSPLHF
>TRBV10-3
CAISVTDTQYF
>TRBV28
CASSRIGGNYGYTF
>TRBV4-1
CASSQAKVPGNGYTF
>TRBV5-1
CASSLEGQGARGYTF
>TRBV3-1/TRBV3-2
CASSQEPAGSGNTIYF
>TRBV3-1/TRBV3-2
CASSQEAGGSKGGPYEQYF
>TRBV28
CASSVLVGQGNEKLFF
>TRBV5-4
CASSSLQGSAIEAFF
>TRBV6-5
CASSYDLAGGEQYF
>TRBV28
CASSPGGTGGSTGELFF
>TRBV7-2
CASSLDFDRPAGYTF
>TRBV21-1
CASILTTSARYEQYF
>TRBV6-5
CASSYAGQSNEKLFF
>TRBV6-4
CASRIGEPKNIQYF
>TRBV18
CASSLELGTYNEQFF
>TRBV5-6
CASSRDSGTGRGSNQPQHF
>TRBV7-9
CASSRDRATWAFF
>TRBV14
CASSLAYGLADTQYF
>TRBV12-3/TRBV12-4
CASSRRTEAFF
>TRBV5-1
CASAGTGGDTQYF
>TRBV5-1
CASSLHGGLSGNTIYF